A selection of T cell receptor beta chains follows, all from one sample in a study of T cell responses to AZD1222 COVID-19 vaccine. The assay was immunoSEQ multiplex PCR, and TCRdb's table has in-frame clones only and misses some. This table holds about 120,000 clones, more than 75% found once. The sample here was peripheral blood, taken on day 0 of AZD1222 vaccination. The source is an adult in good health. The CDR3 runs from the conserved cysteine through the conserved F or W. D genes are given only for firm matches. The size entry is marked missing in some rows and otherwise reads once, few, many or a size class.

v_call,d_call,j_call,clone_size,cdr3_aa,cdr3_nt
TRBV2,.,TRBJ2-7,.,CASSETYEQYF,TGTGCCAGCAGTGAAACCTACGAGCAGTACTTC
TRBV5-8,.,TRBJ1-6,.,CASSLVRGNSPLHF,TGTGCCAGCAGCTTGGTTCGGGGTAATTCACCCCTCCACTTT
TRBV6-5,.,TRBJ1-1,.,CASTDSFGAEAFF,TGTGCCAGCACCGACAGCTTCGGGGCTGAAGCTTTCTTT
TRBV2,.,TRBJ1-2,.,CASAQDTYGYTF,TGTGCCAGCGCCCAAGACACCTATGGCTACACCTTC
TRBV2,.,TRBJ1-6,.,CASSEPIDPYSPLHF,TGTGCCAGCAGTGAACCGATAGACCCCTATTCACCCCTCCACTTT
TRBV4-1,.,TRBJ2-3,.,CASSQRSVGVTSTDTQYF,TGCGCCAGCAGCCAAAGGTCTGTGGGGGTAACTAGCACAGATACGCAGTATTTT
TRBV23-1,.,TRBJ2-2,.,CASNPGDTGELFF,TGCGCCAGCAACCCAGGAGATACCGGGGAGCTGTTTTTT
TRBV21-1,.,TRBJ2-3,.,CASSKGLAYSTDTQYF,TGTGCCAGCAGCAAAGGCCTAGCGTATAGCACAGATACGCAGTATTTT
TRBV20-1,.,TRBJ1-4,.,CSASHTPGATNEKLFF,TGCAGTGCTAGTCACACACCGGGGGCAACTAATGAAAAACTGTTTTTT
TRBV2,.,TRBJ1-6,few,CASSELPVNSPLHF,TGTGCCAGCAGTGAACTCCCCGTTAATTCACCCCTCCACTTT
TRBV28,TRBD2,TRBJ2-7,once,CASSSVGGEQYF,TGTGCCAGCAGCTCCGTGGGAGGGGAGCAGTACTTC
TRBV19,.,TRBJ2-2,few,CASSIPRFTGELFF,TGTGCCAGTAGTATCCCACGTTTCACCGGGGAGCTGTTTTTT
TRBV21-1,.,TRBJ2-4,.,CAGRYPGPQNIQYF,TGTGCCGGAAGGTACCCGGGGCCCCAAAACATTCAGTACTTC
TRBV30,.,TRBJ1-3,.,CASRLSGNTIYF,TGTGCCTCCAGACTATCTGGAAACACCATATATTTT
TRBV11-3,.,TRBJ2-3,once,CASSLVVSTDTQYF,TGTGCCAGCAGCTTAGTAGTTAGCACAGATACGCAGTATTTT
TRBV9,.,TRBJ2-7,.,CASSVGGLTDFYEQYF,TGTGCCAGCAGCGTAGGGGGGCTGACCGATTTCTACGAGCAGTACTTC
TRBV4-1,TRBD2,TRBJ2-7,.,CASSQGTSGSSYEQYF,TGCGCCAGCAGCCAGGGGACTAGCGGGAGTTCCTACGAGCAGTACTTC
TRBV12-5,.,TRBJ1-2,.,CASGSYRPYGYTF,TGTGCTAGTGGTTCCTACCGGCCTTATGGCTACACCTTC
TRBV5-6,TRBD1,TRBJ1-4,.,CASSPDRDEKLFF,TGTGCCAGCAGCCCGGACAGGGATGAAAAACTGTTTTTT
TRBV5-1,TRBD1,TRBJ1-4,.,CASSSGGTATNEKLFF,TGCGCCAGCAGCTCGGGGGGGACAGCAACTAATGAAAAACTGTTTTTT
TRBV4-3,.,TRBJ1-4,.,CASSQVTYEKLFF,TGCGCCAGCAGCCAAGTCACATATGAAAAACTGTTTTTT
TRBV24-1,.,TRBJ2-7,.,CATSVIEQYF,TGTGCCACCAGCGTGATCGAGCAGTACTTC
TRBV9,TRBD2,TRBJ2-1,.,CASSASGRASYNEQFF,TGTGCCAGCAGCGCTAGCGGGAGAGCCTCCTACAATGAGCAGTTCTTC
TRBV11-3,.,TRBJ1-1,once,CASSPPWSVNTEAFF,TGTGCCAGCAGCCCCCCCTGGAGCGTGAACACTGAAGCTTTCTTT